The 18 T cell receptor beta chains in this list originate from one sample, sequenced in a study of OX40 agonist ivuxolimab in advanced cancers. Some clones are missing from TCRdb's copy, which holds only in-frame ones; the method was immunoSEQ multiplex PCR. The sample consists of tens of thousands of clones, about 80% of them appearing once. Sample: CD4+ or CD8+ T cells sorted from blood, taken in a trial of the OX40 agonist ivuxolimab. These receptors originate from an adult with an advanced solid tumor such as melanoma, head and neck, liver or kidney cancer.

The chain uses TRBV5-4 and TRBJ1-1; D perhaps matches TRBD1 (6 bases). The length of the CDR3 is 15 residues. With 0 bases removed from V and 1 base from J, the gap between germline ends came to 10 bases. Per germline, CDR1 SGHNT and CDR2 YYREEE (reference sequence). For the CDR3, the DNA is TGTGCCAGCAGCTTGGAAGGGGGGCGGAACACTGAAGCTTTCTTT. It encodes CASSLEGGRNTEAFF.

The V gene is TRBV27, the J gene TRBJ1-4; D is unresolved. The CDR3 consists of 15 residues. V dropped 1 base and J dropped 0 bases, with 6 bases sitting between them. The V gene's germline CDR1 is MNHEY and CDR2 SMNVEV (reference sequence). The CDR3 here is CASSLWGATNEKLFF. The DNA of the CDR3 is TGTGCCAGCAGTTTATGGGGAGCAACTAATGAAAAACTGTTTTTT.

This clone was counted only a few times. The rearrangement joins TRBV5-1 to TRBJ1-4, with TRBD1 as a possible D gene (5 bases). Trimming left V 0 bases short and J 2 bases short, with 14 bases between. The V gene's germline CDR1 is SGHRS and CDR2 YFSETQ. The CDR3 covers 17 residues. The CDR3: CASSLGAGRTTNEKLFF. CDR3 DNA: TGCGCCAGCAGCTTGGGGGCAGGGCGAACGACTAATGAAAAACTGTTTTTT.

This rearrangement joins TRBV7-9 to TRBJ2-3, with TRBD2 matching over 7 bases. The CDR3 totals 14 residues. Germline V gives CDR1 SEHNR, CDR2 FQNEAQ (reference sequence). The V and J ends lost 6 bases and 2 bases, in that order; junction bases with no gene match: 5. The CDR3 region is CASRGAGFTDTQYF. Here the CDR3 DNA reads TGTGCCAGCAGGGGAGCGGGATTCACAGATACGCAGTATTTT.

The chain couples TRBV7-8 to TRBJ1-4; D gene unclear. Trimming removed 5 bases at V and 6 bases at J, with 16 bases between. The CDR3 sequence is 15 residues long. CDR1 is SGHVS and CDR2 is FQNEAQ in the germline V gene. The CDR3 loop is CASSPGTLYDEKLFF. The CDR3 bases are TGTGCCAGCAGCCCGGGAACCCTTTATGATGAAAAACTGTTTTTT.

J is TRBJ1-1 and V is TRBV7-2; perhaps TRBD1 as D (5 bases). This CDR3 has 15 amino acids. V lost 5 bases and J lost 0, with 13 bases in between. Looked up from germline, CDR1 is SGHTA and CDR2 is FQGNSA. Here the CDR3 DNA reads TGTGCCAGCAGCCCCGCCGGGGGAATGAACACTGAAGCTTTCTTT. This encodes CASSPAGGMNTEAFF.

This chain links TRBV5-1 with TRBJ2-1; D gene uncertain. The germline V gene has CDR1 SGHRS and CDR2 YFSETQ. V lost 4 bases to trimming and J lost 8 bases, with 13 bases between them. CDR3 size: 13 residues. The CDR3 nucleotides read TGCGCCAGCAGCATTGGACCCCCAGATGAGCAGTTCTTC. Its translation: CASSIGPPDEQFF.

The sample holds one count of this clone. The V and J genes are TRBV2 and TRBJ1-2; no firm D call. There are 12 residues in the CDR3. Trimming pared 3 bases from V and 6 bases from J, leaving 8 bases between. Germline V gene data show CDR1 as SNHLY and CDR2 as FYNNEI. The CDR3 DNA is TGTGCCAGCAGTGATTGGTTAGATGGCTACACCTTC. Translation: CASSDWLDGYTF.

In this sample, this clone turned up a few times. This chain uses TRBV19 with TRBJ1-1; 7 bases line up with TRBD1. The CDR3 length is 15 residues. The germline V gene has CDR1 LNHDA and CDR2 SQIVND (reference sequence). J lost 3 bases, V lost 4 bases, and 8 bases had no gene match. CDR3 residues: CASSKYRGGDTEAFF. Here the CDR3 DNA reads TGTGCCAGTAGTAAATACAGGGGCGGCGACACTGAAGCTTTCTTT.

This clone was counted between two and nine times. V usage is TRBV7-9 and J usage is TRBJ1-4; D call uncertain. Germline values: CDR1 SEHNR, CDR2 FQNEAQ (reference sequence). The length of the CDR3 is 14 residues. Trimming took off 3 bases at V and 4 bases at J, with 9 bases between the two ends. CDR3 nucleotides: TGTGCCAGCAGCTTCCCAGACGGTAATGAAAAACTGTTTTTT. Its protein product is CASSFPDGNEKLFF.

This clone has just a few counts. V is TRBV12-5 and J is TRBJ2-1; 11 bases match TRBD2. CDR3 length equals 16 residues. Germline-derived CDR1 and CDR2 are LGHNT and FRNRAP. V trimming: 6 bases; J trimming: 7 bases; junction bases outside the gene matches: 11. The chain's CDR3 is CASGLPGSGGANEQFF. DNA for the CDR3: TGTGCTAGTGGCCTGCCAGGTAGCGGGGGGGCGAATGAGCAGTTCTTC.

This clone was seen only a few times. The J gene is TRBJ1-1, the V gene TRBV19; D unclear. Germline CDR1 reads LNHDA; CDR2 reads SQIVND (reference sequence). Deletions cut 5 bases from V and 2 bases from J, with 15 bases between. The CDR3 runs to 15 residues. CDR3 amino acids: CASSYRSDANTEAFF. The CDR3 region has the DNA TGTGCCAGTAGTTACCGAAGTGACGCAAACACTGAAGCTTTCTTT.

The chain combines TRBV27 with TRBJ1-2; TRBD1 matches 8 bases. V shed 3 bases, J shed 6 bases, and the junction held 3 bases outside the gene matches. The CDR3 contains 13 residues. Germline CDR1 reads MNHEY; CDR2 reads SMNVEV (reference sequence). This CDR3 is CASSFRTGNGYTF. In nucleotides, the CDR3 is TGTGCCAGCAGTTTTCGGACAGGGAATGGCTACACCTTC.

The V call is TRBV28, the J call TRBJ1-6, with TRBD1 matching over 7 bases. The germline V gene has CDR1 MDHEN and CDR2 SYDVKM. The CDR3 has 16 residues. V was pared by 1 base and J by 8 bases, with 8 bases of the junction left unmatched. The CDR3 loop is CASSLLLAQGDSPLHF. In DNA form, the CDR3 reads TGTGCCAGCAGTTTATTGCTGGCCCAGGGGGATTCACCCCTCCACTTT.

The V and J genes are TRBV27 and TRBJ1-2, with TRBD1 matching over 11 bases. Germline lookup yields CDR1 MNHEY and CDR2 SMNVEV (reference sequence). Trimming took 6 bases from V and 4 from J; bases not matched to a gene: 13. The CDR3 length is 17 residues. The CDR3 protein is CASSQTPRTGGFYGYTF. The DNA of the CDR3 is TGTGCCAGCAGCCAAACCCCCCGGACAGGGGGCTTCTATGGCTACACCTTC.

The chain's CDR3 is CASKTGTEGPNTEAFF. For the CDR3, the DNA is TGTGCCAGCAAGACTGGGACCGAAGGTCCAAACACTGAAGCTTTCTTT. This chain links TRBV27 with TRBJ1-1; D might be TRBD1 (5 bases). Trimming stripped 7 bases from V and 2 bases from J, with 20 bases between. The CDR3 runs 16 residues. Germline CDR1 is MNHEY and CDR2 is SMNVEV (reference sequence).

The chain recombines TRBV19 with TRBJ1-2; the D gene is possibly TRBD1 (6 bases). This CDR3 spans 11 amino acids. Germline CDR1 reads LNHDA; CDR2 reads SQIVND (reference sequence). V lost 5 bases to trimming and J lost 7 bases, with 8 bases between them. CDR3 amino acids: CASSHRVGYTF. The CDR3 bases are TGTGCCAGTAGTCACAGGGTTGGCTACACCTTC. Combining the CDR3 with reference TRBV19 and TRBJ1-2 gives the whole variable domain DGGITQSPKYLFRKEGQNVTLSCEQNLNHDAMYWYRQDPGQGLRLIYYSQIVNDFQKGDIAEGYSVSREKKESFPLTVTSAQKNPTAFYLCASSHRVGYTFGSGTRLTVV.

This clone was picked up a small number of times. The gene calls are TRBV9 and TRBJ1-1; D may be TRBD1 (5 bases). With 7 bases removed from V and 4 bases from J, the gap between germline ends came to 8 bases. CDR1 and CDR2 from the germline V gene are SGDLS and YYNGEE. There are 11 residues in the CDR3. The CDR3 loop is CASGGGTEAFF. The CDR3 bases are TGTGCCAGCGGGGGAGGCACTGAAGCTTTCTTT.